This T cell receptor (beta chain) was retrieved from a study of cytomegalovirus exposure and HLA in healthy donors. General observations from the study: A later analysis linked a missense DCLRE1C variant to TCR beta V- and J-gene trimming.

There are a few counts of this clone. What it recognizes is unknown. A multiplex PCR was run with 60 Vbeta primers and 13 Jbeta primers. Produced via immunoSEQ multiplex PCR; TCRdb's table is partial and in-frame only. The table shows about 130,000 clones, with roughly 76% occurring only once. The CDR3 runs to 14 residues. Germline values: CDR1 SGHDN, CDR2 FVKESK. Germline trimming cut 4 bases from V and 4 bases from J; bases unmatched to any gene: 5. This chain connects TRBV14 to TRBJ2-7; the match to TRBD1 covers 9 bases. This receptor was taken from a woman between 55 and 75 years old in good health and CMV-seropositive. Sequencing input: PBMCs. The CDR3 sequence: CASSRDRVRYEQYF. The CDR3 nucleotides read TGTGCCAGCAGCCGGGACAGGGTTCGGTACGAGCAGTACTTC.